The entry that follows covers one T cell receptor (beta chain) sequence. These data come from a study of blood T cell repertoires in COVID-19. Study information: The samples span acute and convalescent COVID-19 from the United States, Italy and Spain. T cells, B-cell-depleted T cells, or PBMCs provided the cDNA or gDNA that served as material.

CDR3 length equals 14 residues. V lost 3 bases and J lost 5, with 11 bases in between. Germline loops: CDR1 SGHKS, CDR2 YYEKEE (reference sequence). Under the authors' procedure: Quantification of nucleated cells was approximated via reference gene primer amplification. The repertoire was sequenced with immunoSEQ multiplex PCR; TCRdb's copy has only in-frame clones and lacks some. V and J calls and clone size are those listed in that table; D and trimming were worked out from the DNA. The sample consists of some 170,000 clones, roughly 90% of them appearing once. The V and J genes are TRBV5-5 and TRBJ1-4; TRBD1 is a possible D gene (6 bases). This TCR derives from a woman between 45 and 60 years old with acute or convalescent COVID-19. Sequencing input: peripheral blood. The CDR3 region is CASSWTVLNEKLFF. CDR3 bases: TGTGCCAGCAGCTGGACAGTCCTCAATGAAAAACTGTTTTTT.